This T cell receptor (beta chain) came from a study of CD8+CD57+ T cells in acquired aplastic anemia. The study, taken as a whole, reports: There were about 27 CD8+ CDR3 sequences that occurred in both patients and controls. A significant difference in CD8+ Simpson's diversity between patients and controls was not found.

This clonotype was recorded many times. Its antigen is unidentified. The patients chosen for sequencing had shown expansion of CD8+CD57+ cells (detected by flow cytometry). Germline CDR1 is PRHDT and CDR2 is FYEKMQ (reference sequence). This CDR3 is 13 amino acids long. The ends were cut back, 3 bases at V and 3 bases at J, with 6 bases in the middle. Investigators profiled TCR beta VDJ and CDR3 from genomic DNA template. Each CDR3 protein gets one entry after TCRdb re-called the reads with MiXCR. Of around 130,000 distinct CDR3 sequences in the sample, 50% to 60% were seen once. The clonotype was recovered from a human donor with aplastic anemia. The specimen was sorted CD4+, CD8+, or CD8+CD57+ T cells (not recorded which) from PBMCs. The chain couples TRBV13 to TRBJ1-3; D uncertain. The CDR3 DNA is TGTGCCAGCAGCTTTAAAAGTGGAAACACCATATATTTT. Its translation: CASSFKSGNTIYF.